A single T cell receptor beta chain is shown here with its context. Per the germline V gene, CDR1 is LNHDA and CDR2 is SQIVND (reference sequence). The CDR3 is 16 amino acids. With V trimmed by 5 bases and J by 6 bases, 8 bases remained unmatched. The repertoire was sequenced with immunoSEQ multiplex PCR; TCRdb's copy has only in-frame clones and lacks some. The sample has approximately 110,000 clones; roughly 88% are singletons. These data originate in a study of PD-L1 blockade in urothelial cancer. Study as a whole: A median about 140,000 T cells were found in blood samples.

This receptor was obtained from a man aged 45-65 years with urothelial cancer. Sequenced here: PBMCs, sampled around atezolizumab (anti-PD-L1) treatment. V gene TRBV19 combines with J gene TRBJ2-2, with 11 bases lining up with TRBD2. CDR3 DNA sequence: TGTGCCAGTAGTTTCCTTAGCGGGAGGGCCTCCGGGGAGCTGTTTTTT. It codes for CASSFLSGRASGELFF.